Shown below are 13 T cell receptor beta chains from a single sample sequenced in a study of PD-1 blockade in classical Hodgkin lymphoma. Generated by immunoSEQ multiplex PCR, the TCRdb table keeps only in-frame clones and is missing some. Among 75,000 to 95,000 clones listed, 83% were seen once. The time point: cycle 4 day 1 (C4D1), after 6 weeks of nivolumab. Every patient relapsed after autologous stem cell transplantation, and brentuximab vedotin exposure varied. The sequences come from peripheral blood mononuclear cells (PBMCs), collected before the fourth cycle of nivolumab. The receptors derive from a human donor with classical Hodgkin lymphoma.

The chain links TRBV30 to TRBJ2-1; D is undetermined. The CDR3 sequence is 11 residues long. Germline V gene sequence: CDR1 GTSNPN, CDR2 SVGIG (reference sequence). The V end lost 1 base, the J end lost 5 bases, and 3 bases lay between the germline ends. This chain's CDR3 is CAWSAHNEQFF. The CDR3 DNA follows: TGTGCCTGGAGTGCCCACAATGAGCAGTTCTTC.

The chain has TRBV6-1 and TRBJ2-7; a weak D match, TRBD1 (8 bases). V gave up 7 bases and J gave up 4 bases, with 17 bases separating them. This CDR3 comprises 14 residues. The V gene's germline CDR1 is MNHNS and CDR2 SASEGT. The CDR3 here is CASNLQGGTYEQYF. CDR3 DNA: TGTGCCAGCAACTTACAGGGGGGGACTTACGAGCAGTACTTC.

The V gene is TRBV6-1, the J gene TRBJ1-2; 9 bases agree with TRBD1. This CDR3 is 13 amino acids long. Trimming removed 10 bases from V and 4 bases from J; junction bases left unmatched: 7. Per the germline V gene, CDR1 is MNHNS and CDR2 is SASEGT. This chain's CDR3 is CATARDRAYGYTF. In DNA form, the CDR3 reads TGTGCCACCGCCCGGGACAGGGCCTATGGCTACACCTTC.

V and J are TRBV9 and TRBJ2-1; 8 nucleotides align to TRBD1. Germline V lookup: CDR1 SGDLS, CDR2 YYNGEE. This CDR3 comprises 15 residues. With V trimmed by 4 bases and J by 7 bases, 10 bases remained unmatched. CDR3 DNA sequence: TGTGCCAGCAGCCCCCGCGGACAGGGCTCTAATGAGCAGTTCTTC. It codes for CASSPRGQGSNEQFF.

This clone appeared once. The CDR3 nucleotides are TGTGCCAGCAGCCTTCCTGGGACAGGGGCGCTCTACGAGCAGTACTTC. Encoded protein: CASSLPGTGALYEQYF. This chain connects TRBV5-4 to TRBJ2-7, with 10 bases matching TRBD1. From germline, CDR1 is SGHNT and CDR2 YYREEE (reference sequence). J was trimmed by 3 bases and V by 4 bases; bases with no gene match: 10. The CDR3 loop spans 16 amino acids.

Here the CDR3 DNA reads TGTGCCAGCAGCCCGACCCTTGGGGGGAGTGAAGCTTTCTTT. Its translation: CASSPTLGGSEAFF. V and J are TRBV7-9 and TRBJ1-1; D possibly corresponds to TRBD1 (5 bases). V gave up 5 bases and J gave up 7 bases, with 17 bases separating them. Germline-derived CDR1 and CDR2 are SEHNR and FQNEAQ (reference sequence). The CDR3 totals 14 residues.

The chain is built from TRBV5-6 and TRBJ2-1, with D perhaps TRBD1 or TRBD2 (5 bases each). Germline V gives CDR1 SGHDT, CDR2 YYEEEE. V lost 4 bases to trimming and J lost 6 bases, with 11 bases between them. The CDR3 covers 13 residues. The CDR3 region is CASSPVGTNEQFF. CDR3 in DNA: TGTGCCAGCAGCCCAGTAGGGACCAATGAGCAGTTCTTC.

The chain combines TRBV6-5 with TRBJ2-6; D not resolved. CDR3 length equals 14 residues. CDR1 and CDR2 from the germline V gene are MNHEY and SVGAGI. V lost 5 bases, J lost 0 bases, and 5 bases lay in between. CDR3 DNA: TGTGCCAGCAGTGGAGACTCTGGGGCCAACGTCCTGACTTTC. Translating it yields CASSGDSGANVLTF.

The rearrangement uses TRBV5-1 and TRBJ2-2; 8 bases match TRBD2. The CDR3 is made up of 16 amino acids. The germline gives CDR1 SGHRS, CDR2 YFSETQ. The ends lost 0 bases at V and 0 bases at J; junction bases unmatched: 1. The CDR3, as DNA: TGCGCCAGCAGCTTGGTTAGCGGGACGAACACCGGGGAGCTGTTTTTT. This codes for CASSLVSGTNTGELFF.

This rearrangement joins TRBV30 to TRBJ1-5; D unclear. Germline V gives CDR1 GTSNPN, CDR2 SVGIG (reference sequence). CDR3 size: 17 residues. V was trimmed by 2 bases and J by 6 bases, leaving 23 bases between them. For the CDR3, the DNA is TGTGCCTGGAGTCCGCGGCCACCCCTGACCGGACGTCAGCCCCAGCATTTT. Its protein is CAWSPRPPLTGRQPQHF.

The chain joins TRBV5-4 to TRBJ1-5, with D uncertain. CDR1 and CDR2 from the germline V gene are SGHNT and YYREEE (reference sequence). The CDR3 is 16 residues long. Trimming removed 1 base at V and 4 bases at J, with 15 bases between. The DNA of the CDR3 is TGTGCCAGCAGCTTGAGTGGGCACGGGCAAAATCAGCCCCAGCATTTT. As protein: CASSLSGHGQNQPQHF.

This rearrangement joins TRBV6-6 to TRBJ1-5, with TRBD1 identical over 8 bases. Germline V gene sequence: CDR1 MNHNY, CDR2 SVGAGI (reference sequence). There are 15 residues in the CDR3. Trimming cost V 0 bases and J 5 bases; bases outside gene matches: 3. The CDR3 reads CASSYSGTGDQPQHF. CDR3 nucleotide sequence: TGTGCCAGCAGTTACTCCGGGACAGGAGATCAGCCCCAGCATTTT.

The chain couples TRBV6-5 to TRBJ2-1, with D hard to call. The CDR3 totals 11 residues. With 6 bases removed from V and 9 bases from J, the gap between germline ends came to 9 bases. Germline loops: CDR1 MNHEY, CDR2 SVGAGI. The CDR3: CASRNYGEQFF. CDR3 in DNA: TGTGCCAGCAGAAACTACGGTGAGCAGTTCTTC.